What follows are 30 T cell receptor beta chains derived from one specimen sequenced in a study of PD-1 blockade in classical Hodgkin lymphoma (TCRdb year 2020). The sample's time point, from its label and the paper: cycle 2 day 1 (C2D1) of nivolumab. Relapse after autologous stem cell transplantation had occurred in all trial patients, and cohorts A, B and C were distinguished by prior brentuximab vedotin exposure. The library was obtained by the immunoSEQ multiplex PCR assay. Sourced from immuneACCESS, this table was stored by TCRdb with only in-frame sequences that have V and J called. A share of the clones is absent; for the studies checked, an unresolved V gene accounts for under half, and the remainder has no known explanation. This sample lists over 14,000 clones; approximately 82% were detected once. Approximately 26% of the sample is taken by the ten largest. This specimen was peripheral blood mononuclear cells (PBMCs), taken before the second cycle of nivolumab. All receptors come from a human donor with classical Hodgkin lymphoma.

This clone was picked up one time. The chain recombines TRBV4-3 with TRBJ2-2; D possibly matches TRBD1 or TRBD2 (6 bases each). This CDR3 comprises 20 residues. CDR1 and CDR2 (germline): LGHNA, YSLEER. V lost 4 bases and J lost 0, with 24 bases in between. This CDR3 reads CASSRDPNLGGLSNTGELFF. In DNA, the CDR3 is TGCGCCAGCAGCCGAGACCCAAATTTGGGGGGCCTCTCGAACACCGGGGAGCTGTTTTTT.

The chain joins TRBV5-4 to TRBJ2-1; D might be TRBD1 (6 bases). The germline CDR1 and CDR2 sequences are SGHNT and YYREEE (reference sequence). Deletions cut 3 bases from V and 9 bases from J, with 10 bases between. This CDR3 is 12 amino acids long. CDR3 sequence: CASSSSGVEQFF. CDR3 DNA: TGTGCCAGCAGCTCGTCAGGGGTTGAGCAGTTCTTC.

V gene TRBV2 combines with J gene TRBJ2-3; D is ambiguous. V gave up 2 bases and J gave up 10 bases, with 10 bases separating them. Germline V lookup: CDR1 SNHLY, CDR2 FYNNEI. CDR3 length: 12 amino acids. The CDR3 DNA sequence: TGTGCCAGCAGTGAACGGCTAGGTGCGCAGTATTTT. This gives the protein CASSERLGAQYF.

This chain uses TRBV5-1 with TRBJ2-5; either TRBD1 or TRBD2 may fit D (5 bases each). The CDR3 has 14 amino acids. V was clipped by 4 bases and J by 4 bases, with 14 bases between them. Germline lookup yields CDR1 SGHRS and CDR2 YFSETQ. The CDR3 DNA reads TGCGCCAGCAGCCGGACCGGTGGGGGAGAGACCCAGTACTTC. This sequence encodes CASSRTGGGETQYF.

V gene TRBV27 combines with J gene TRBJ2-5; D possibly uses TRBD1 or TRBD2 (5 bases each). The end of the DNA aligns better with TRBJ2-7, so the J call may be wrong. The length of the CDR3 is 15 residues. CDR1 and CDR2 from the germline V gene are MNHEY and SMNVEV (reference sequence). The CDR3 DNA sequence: TGTGCCAGCAGTCCCGAAATGGGACCAGCCTACGAGCAGTACTTC. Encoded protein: CASSPEMGPAYEQYF.

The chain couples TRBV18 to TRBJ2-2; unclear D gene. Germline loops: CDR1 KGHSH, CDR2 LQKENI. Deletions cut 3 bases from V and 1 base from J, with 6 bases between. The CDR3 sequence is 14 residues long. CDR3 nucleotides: TGTGCCAGCTCACCGAGAGTGAACACCGGGGAGCTGTTTTTT. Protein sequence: CASSPRVNTGELFF. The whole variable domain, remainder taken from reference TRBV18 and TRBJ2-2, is NAGVMQNPRHLVRRRGQEARLRCSPMKGHSHVYWYRQLPEEGLKFMVYLQKENIIDESGMPKERFSAEFPKEGPSILRIQQVVRGDSAAYFCASSPRVNTGELFFGEGSRLTVL.

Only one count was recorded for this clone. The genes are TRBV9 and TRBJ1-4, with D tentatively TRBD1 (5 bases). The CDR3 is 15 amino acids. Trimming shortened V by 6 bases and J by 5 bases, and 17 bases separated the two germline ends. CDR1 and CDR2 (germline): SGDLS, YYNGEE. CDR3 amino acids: CASNPSRTLNEKLFF. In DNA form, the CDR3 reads TGTGCCAGCAACCCCTCAAGGACACTGAATGAAAAACTGTTTTTT.

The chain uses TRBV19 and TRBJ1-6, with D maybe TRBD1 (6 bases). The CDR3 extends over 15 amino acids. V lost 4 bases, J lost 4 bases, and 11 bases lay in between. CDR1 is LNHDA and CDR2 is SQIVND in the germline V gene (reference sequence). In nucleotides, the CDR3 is TGTGCCAGTAGTACCAGGGGTGAATATAATTCACCCCTCCACTTT. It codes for CASSTRGEYNSPLHF.

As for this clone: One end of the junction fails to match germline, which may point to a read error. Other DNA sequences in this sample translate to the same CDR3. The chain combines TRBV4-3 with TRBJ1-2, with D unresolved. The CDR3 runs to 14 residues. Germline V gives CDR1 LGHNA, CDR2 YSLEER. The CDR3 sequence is CASSQEAQVYGYTF. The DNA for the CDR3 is TGCGCCAGCAGCCAAGAAGCTCAGGTCTATGGCTATACCTTC.

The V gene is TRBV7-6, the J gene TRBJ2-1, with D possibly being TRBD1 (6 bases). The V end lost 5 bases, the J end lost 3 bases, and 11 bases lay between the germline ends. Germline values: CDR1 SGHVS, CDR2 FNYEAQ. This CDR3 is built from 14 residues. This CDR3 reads CASSPQGFYNEQFF. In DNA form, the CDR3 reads TGTGCCAGCAGCCCACAGGGCTTCTACAATGAGCAGTTCTTC.

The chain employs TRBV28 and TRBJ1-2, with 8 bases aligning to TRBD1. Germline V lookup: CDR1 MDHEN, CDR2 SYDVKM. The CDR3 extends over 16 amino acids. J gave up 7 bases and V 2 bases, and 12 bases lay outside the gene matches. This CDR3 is CASSLPNQGAVFGYTF. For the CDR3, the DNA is TGTGCCAGCAGTTTACCGAACCAGGGGGCGGTCTTTGGCTACACCTTC.

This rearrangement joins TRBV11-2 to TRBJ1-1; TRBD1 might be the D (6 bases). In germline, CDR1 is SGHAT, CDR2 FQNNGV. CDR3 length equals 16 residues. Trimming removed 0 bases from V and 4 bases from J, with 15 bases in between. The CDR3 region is CASSLEMGAGATEAFF. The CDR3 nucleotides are TGTGCCAGCAGCTTAGAGATGGGGGCGGGGGCCACTGAAGCTTTCTTT.

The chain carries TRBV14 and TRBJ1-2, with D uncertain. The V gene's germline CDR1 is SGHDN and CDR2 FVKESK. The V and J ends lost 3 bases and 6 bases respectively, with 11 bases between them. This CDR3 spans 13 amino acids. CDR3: CASSQSGYNGYTF. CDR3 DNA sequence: TGTGCCAGCAGCCAGTCGGGGTATAATGGCTACACCTTC.

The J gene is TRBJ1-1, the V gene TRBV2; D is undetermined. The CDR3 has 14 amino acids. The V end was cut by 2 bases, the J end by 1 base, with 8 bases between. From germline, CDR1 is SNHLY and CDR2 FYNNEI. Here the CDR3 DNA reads TGTGCCAGCAGTGAAATGGGGAAGAACACTGAAGCTTTCTTT. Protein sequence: CASSEMGKNTEAFF.

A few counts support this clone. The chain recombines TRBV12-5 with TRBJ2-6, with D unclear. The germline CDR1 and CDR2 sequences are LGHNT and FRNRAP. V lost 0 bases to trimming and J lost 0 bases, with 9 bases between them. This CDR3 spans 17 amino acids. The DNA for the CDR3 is TGTGCTAGTGGTTTGGTCCGAACTACCTCTGGGGCCAACGTCCTGACTTTC. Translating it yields CASGLVRTTSGANVLTF. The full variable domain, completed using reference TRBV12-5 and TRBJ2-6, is DARVTQTPRHKVTEMGQEVTMRCQPILGHNTVFWYRQTMMQGLELLAYFRNRAPLDDSGMPKDRFSAEMPDATLATLKIQPSEPRDSAVYFCASGLVRTTSGANVLTFGAGSRLTVL.

CDR3 DNA: TGTGCCAGCAGTTATAAAGTCTCCTACGAGCAGTACTTC. This gives the protein CASSYKVSYEQYF. The chain recombines TRBV27 with TRBJ2-7; the D is unclear. CDR3 length equals 13 residues. V lost 4 bases and J lost 0, with 7 bases in between. Germline values: CDR1 MNHEY, CDR2 SMNVEV (reference sequence).

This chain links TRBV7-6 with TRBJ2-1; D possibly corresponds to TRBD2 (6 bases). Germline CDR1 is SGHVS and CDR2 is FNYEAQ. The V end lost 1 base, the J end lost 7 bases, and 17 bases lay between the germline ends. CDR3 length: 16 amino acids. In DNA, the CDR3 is TGTGCCAGCAGCTTAGGAATCAGCGGGCGATCGAATGAGCAGTTCTTC. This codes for CASSLGISGRSNEQFF. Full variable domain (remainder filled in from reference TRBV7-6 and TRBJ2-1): GAGVSQSPRYKVTKRGQDVALRCDPISGHVSLYWYRQALGQGPEFLTYFNYEAQQDKSGLPNDRFSAERPEGSISTLTIQRTEQRDSAMYRCASSLGISGRSNEQFFGPGTRLTVL.

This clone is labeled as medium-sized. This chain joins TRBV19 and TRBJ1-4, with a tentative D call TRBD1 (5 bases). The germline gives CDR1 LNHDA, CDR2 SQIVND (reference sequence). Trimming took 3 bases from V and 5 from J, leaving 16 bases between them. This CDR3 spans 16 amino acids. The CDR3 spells CASSITQGMQNEKLFF. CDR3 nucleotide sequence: TGTGCCAGTAGTATTACCCAGGGAATGCAGAATGAAAAACTGTTTTTT.

CDR3 DNA sequence: TGTGCCAGCAGGCCCTCCTGGGGGAGTTCACCCCTCCACTTT. This codes for CASRPSWGSSPLHF. The V call is TRBV6-5, the J call TRBJ1-6; TRBD1 might be the D (5 bases). In germline, CDR1 is MNHEY, CDR2 SVGAGI. Trimming took off 6 bases at V and 9 bases at J, with 15 bases between the two ends. CDR3 length: 14 amino acids.

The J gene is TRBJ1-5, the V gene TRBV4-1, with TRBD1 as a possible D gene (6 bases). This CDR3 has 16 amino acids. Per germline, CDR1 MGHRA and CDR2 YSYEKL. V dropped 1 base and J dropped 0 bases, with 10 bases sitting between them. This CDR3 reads CASSQGIQGSNQPQHF. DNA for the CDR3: TGCGCCAGCAGCCAAGGGATACAGGGTAGCAATCAGCCCCAGCATTTT.

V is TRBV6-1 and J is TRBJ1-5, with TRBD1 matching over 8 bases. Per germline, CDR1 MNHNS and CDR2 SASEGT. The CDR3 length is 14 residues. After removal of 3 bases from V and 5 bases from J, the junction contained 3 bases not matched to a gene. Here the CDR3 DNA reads TGTGCCAGCAGTGAGGACAGGGACTATCAGCCCCAGCATTTT. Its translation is CASSEDRDYQPQHF.

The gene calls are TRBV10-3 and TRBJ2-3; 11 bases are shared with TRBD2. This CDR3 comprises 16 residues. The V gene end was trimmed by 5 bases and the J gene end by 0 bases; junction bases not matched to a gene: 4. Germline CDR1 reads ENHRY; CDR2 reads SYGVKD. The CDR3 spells CAISLASGGSTDTQYF. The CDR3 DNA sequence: TGTGCCATCAGTCTGGCTAGCGGGGGGAGCACAGATACGCAGTATTTT.

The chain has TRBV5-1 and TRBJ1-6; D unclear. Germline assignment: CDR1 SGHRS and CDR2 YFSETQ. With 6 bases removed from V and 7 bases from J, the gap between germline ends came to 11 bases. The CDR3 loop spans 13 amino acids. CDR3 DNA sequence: TGCGCCAGCAAGATTGACGGGAATTCACCCCTCCACTTT. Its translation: CASKIDGNSPLHF.

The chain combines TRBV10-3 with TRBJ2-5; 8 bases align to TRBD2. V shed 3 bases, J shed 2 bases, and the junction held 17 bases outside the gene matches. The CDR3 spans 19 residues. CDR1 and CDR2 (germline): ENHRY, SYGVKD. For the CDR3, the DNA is TGTGCCATCAGTGACTACCTCCCCGGCGTGGCTAGCGGGCAAGAGACCCAGTACTTC. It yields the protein CAISDYLPGVASGQETQYF.

The CDR3 DNA is TGTGCCAGCAGCGTAGGGTACAATGAGCAGTTCTTC. It translates to CASSVGYNEQFF. The chain joins TRBV9 to TRBJ2-1; no definite D call. Germline V gene lookup returns CDR1 SGDLS and CDR2 YYNGEE. V lost 0 bases to trimming and J lost 4 bases, with 2 bases between them. This CDR3 comprises 12 residues.

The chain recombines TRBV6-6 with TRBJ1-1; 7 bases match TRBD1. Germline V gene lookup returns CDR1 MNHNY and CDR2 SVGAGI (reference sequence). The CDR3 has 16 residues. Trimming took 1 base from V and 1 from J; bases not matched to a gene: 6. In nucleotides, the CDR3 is TGTGCCAGCAGTTACTTCAAGACAGGGTCGAACACTGAAGCTTTCTTT. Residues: CASSYFKTGSNTEAFF.

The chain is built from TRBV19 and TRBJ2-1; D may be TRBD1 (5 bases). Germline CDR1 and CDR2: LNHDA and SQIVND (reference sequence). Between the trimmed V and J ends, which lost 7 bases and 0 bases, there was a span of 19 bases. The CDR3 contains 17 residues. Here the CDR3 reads CASTTFSGFTSYNEQFF. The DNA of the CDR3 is TGTGCCAGTACCACTTTTTCAGGGTTTACCTCCTACAATGAGCAGTTCTTC. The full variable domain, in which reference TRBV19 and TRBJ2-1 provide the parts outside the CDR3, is DGGITQSPKYLFRKEGQNVTLSCEQNLNHDAMYWYRQDPGQGLRLIYYSQIVNDFQKGDIAEGYSVSREKKESFPLTVTSAQKNPTAFYLCASTTFSGFTSYNEQFFGPGTRLTVL.

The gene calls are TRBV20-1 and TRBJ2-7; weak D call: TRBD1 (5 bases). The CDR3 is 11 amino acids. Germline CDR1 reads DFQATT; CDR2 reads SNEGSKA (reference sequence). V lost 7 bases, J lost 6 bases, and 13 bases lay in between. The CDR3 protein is CSGLITGEQYF. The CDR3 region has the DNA TGCAGTGGTCTGATTACAGGCGAGCAGTACTTC.

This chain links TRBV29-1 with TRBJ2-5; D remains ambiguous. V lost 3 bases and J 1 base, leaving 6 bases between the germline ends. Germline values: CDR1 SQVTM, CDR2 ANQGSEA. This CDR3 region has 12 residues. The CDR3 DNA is TGCAGCGTTGAGGCAGCCCAAGAGACCCAGTACTTC. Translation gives CSVEAAQETQYF.

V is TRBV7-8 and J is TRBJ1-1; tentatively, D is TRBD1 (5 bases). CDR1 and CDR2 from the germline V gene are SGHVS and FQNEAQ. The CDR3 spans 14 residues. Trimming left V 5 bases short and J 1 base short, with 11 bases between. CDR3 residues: CASSGAGANTEAFF. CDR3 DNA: TGTGCCAGCAGCGGCGCCGGGGCGAACACTGAAGCTTTCTTT. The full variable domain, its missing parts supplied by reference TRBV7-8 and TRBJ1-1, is GAGVSQSPRYKVAKRGQDVALRCDPISGHVSLFWYQQALGQGPEFLTYFQNEAQLDKSGLPSDRFFAERPEGSVSTLKIQRTQQEDSAVYLCASSGAGANTEAFFGQGTRLTVV.